Below are 18 T cell receptor beta chains sequenced from a single sample in a study of cytomegalovirus exposure and HLA in healthy donors. 13 Jbeta primers and 60 Vbeta primers were used for the PCR. The protocol was immunoSEQ multiplex PCR, while the TCRdb copy is restricted to in-frame clones and leaves out a portion. Of approximately 74,000 clones listed, around 75% are singletons. The sample consisted of PBMCs. The receptors derive from a man aged 60 to 69 in good health and CMV-seropositive.

In its sample, this clone was seen a few times. This chain connects TRBV5-4 to TRBJ2-2; D possibly corresponds to TRBD2 (7 bases). CDR3 length: 15 residues. CDR1 and CDR2 (germline): SGHNT, YYREEE (reference sequence). Trimming shortened V by 7 bases and J by 5 bases, and 18 bases separated the two germline ends. The CDR3 loop is CASAEGGAETGELFF. The CDR3 DNA follows: TGTGCCAGCGCCGAAGGGGGGGCTGAAACCGGGGAGCTGTTTTTT. Together with reference TRBV5-4 and TRBJ2-2, the CDR3 gives the full variable domain: ETGVTQSPTHLIKTRGQQVTLRCSSQSGHNTVSWYQQALGQGPQFIFQYYREEENGRGNFPPRFSGLQFPNYSSELNVNALELDDSALYLCASAEGGAETGELFFGEGSRLTVL.

The chain is built from TRBV6-1 and TRBJ2-7; possible D gene TRBD1, 5 bases. Germline V gene data show CDR1 as MNHNS and CDR2 as SASEGT. V lost 2 bases and J lost 1, with 9 bases in between. The CDR3 runs 14 residues. The CDR3 loop reads CASSEQQASYEQYF. The CDR3 coding sequence is TGTGCCAGCAGTGAACAACAGGCTTCCTACGAGCAGTACTTC.

The gene calls are TRBV6-1 and TRBJ1-2, with 8 bases lining up with TRBD1. Per germline, CDR1 MNHNS and CDR2 SASEGT. This CDR3 is 16 amino acids long. After removal of 4 bases from V and 4 bases from J, the junction contained 11 bases not matched to a gene. The CDR3 sequence is CASSALATGVSYGYTF. CDR3 bases: TGTGCCAGCAGTGCTTTAGCGACAGGGGTTAGCTATGGCTACACCTTC.

The chain uses TRBV5-1 and TRBJ2-1; 11 bases fit TRBD2. Germline CDR1 and CDR2: SGHRS and YFSETQ. This CDR3 spans 15 amino acids. J lost 7 bases, V lost 2 bases, and 5 bases had no gene match. CDR3 amino acids: CASSFSGRAVNEQFF. Written as DNA, the CDR3 is TGCGCCAGCAGCTTTAGCGGGAGGGCCGTGAATGAGCAGTTCTTC.

This chain connects TRBV5-6 to TRBJ2-7; 12 bases align to TRBD2. This CDR3 has 16 residues. The V segment lost 4 bases and the J segment 2 bases; nucleotides outside the gene matches: 7. CDR1 is SGHDT, CDR2 YYEEEE, per germline. The CDR3 DNA follows: TGTGCCAGCAGCCCGACGACTAGCGGGAGAGCCTACGAGCAGTACTTC. Encoded protein: CASSPTTSGRAYEQYF.

This chain uses TRBV19 with TRBJ2-7, with D unresolved. Germline V gene lookup returns CDR1 LNHDA and CDR2 SQIVND (reference sequence). V was pared by 3 bases and J by 5 bases, with 11 bases between. This CDR3 has 13 residues. CDR3 DNA sequence: TGTGCCAGTAGTATCAATTACAAGAACGAGCAGTACTTC. Translated, it gives CASSINYKNEQYF.

The chain is built from TRBV9 and TRBJ2-7; D is possibly TRBD1 (5 bases). Germline V gene sequence: CDR1 SGDLS, CDR2 YYNGEE. V was trimmed by 4 bases and J by 5 bases, leaving 16 bases between them. The CDR3 contains 14 residues. CDR3 in amino acids: CASSSSQGRDEQYF. CDR3 in DNA: TGTGCCAGCAGCTCCTCCCAGGGCAGGGACGAGCAGTACTTC.

The chain combines TRBV6-1 with TRBJ1-5; D not certain. The length of the CDR3 is 13 residues. Per germline, CDR1 MNHNS and CDR2 SASEGT. The V end lost 8 bases, the J end lost 0 bases, and 8 bases lay between the germline ends. CDR3 in DNA: TGTGCCAGCTTTACGGGTAGCAATCAGCCCCAGCATTTT. Protein product: CASFTGSNQPQHF.

This chain connects TRBV2 to TRBJ1-2; the D is unclear. The CDR3 sequence is 14 residues long. Germline V gene data show CDR1 as SNHLY and CDR2 as FYNNEI. Trimming shortened V by 0 bases and J by 7 bases, and 12 bases separated the two germline ends. The CDR3 bases are TGTGCCAGCAGTGAAGCGGAGGCCCTCGGTGGCTACACCTTC. Translated, it gives CASSEAEALGGYTF.

This clone was found a few times. The rearrangement links TRBV6-5 to TRBJ2-3, with TRBD2 as a possible D gene (5 bases). V was clipped by 10 bases and J by 1 base, with 9 bases between them. Germline V gives CDR1 MNHEY, CDR2 SVGAGI. There are 12 residues in the CDR3. CDR3 DNA: TGTGCCACTCGGACTCGCACAGATACGCAGTATTTT. It yields the protein CATRTRTDTQYF.

V usage is TRBV11-2 and J usage is TRBJ2-2; TRBD1 is a possible D gene (5 bases). V shed 5 bases and J shed 0 bases, with 16 bases lying between them. The CDR3 loop spans 17 amino acids. In germline, CDR1 is SGHAT, CDR2 FQNNGV. CDR3 DNA: TGTGCCAGCAGCCGAAACCTCGACAGCGCGAACACCGGGGAGCTGTTTTTT. It translates to CASSRNLDSANTGELFF.

This chain connects TRBV5-6 to TRBJ2-5; maybe TRBD1 (6 bases). The CDR3 length is 13 residues. V lost 2 bases to trimming and J lost 2 bases, with 7 bases between them. The germline V gene encodes CDR1 SGHDT and CDR2 YYEEEE. CDR3 residues: CASSFTGQETQYF. CDR3 bases: TGTGCCAGCAGCTTCACAGGGCAAGAGACCCAGTACTTC.

The J gene is TRBJ1-5, the V gene TRBV4-1; D not certain. Germline V gene sequence: CDR1 MGHRA, CDR2 YSYEKL. Trimming removed 0 bases at V and 6 bases at J, with 12 bases between. This CDR3 has 15 residues. As DNA, the CDR3 is TGCGCCAGCAGCCAAGACTGGCAGTCAGTTCAGCCCCAGCATTTT. Its translation is CASSQDWQSVQPQHF.

This clone has more than one count but fewer than ten. The chain recombines TRBV5-4 with TRBJ2-1; D not resolved. CDR1 and CDR2 from the germline V gene are SGHNT and YYREEE (reference sequence). Trimming cost V 0 bases and J 6 bases, with 13 bases left between them. This CDR3 spans 15 amino acids. The DNA for the CDR3 is TGTGCCAGCAGCTTGGGCCCCCTATCCGGCAATGAGCAGTTCTTC. Translated: CASSLGPLSGNEQFF. The full variable domain, with the rest looked up from reference TRBV5-4 and TRBJ2-1, is ETGVTQSPTHLIKTRGQQVTLRCSSQSGHNTVSWYQQALGQGPQFIFQYYREEENGRGNFPPRFSGLQFPNYSSELNVNALELDDSALYLCASSLGPLSGNEQFFGPGTRLTVL.

The J gene is TRBJ2-1, the V gene TRBV7-9, with 8 bases fitting TRBD1. Germline lookup yields CDR1 SEHNR and CDR2 FQNEAQ (reference sequence). This CDR3 region has 16 residues. J gave up 1 base and V 4 bases, and 6 bases lay outside the gene matches. The DNA for the CDR3 is TGTGCCAGCAGCTCGGACAGGGTAGGTTCCTACAATGAGCAGTTCTTC. It codes for CASSSDRVGSYNEQFF.

V gene TRBV19 combines with J gene TRBJ1-2; maybe TRBD1 (5 bases). Germline assignment: CDR1 LNHDA and CDR2 SQIVND (reference sequence). This CDR3 has 14 amino acids. Trimming removed 7 bases from V and 7 bases from J, with 19 bases in between. The CDR3 spells CASNTGTVVSGYTF. The CDR3 DNA sequence: TGTGCCAGTAATACCGGGACTGTTGTATCTGGCTACACCTTC.

V is TRBV4-1 and J is TRBJ2-6; D is uncertain. CDR3 length equals 15 residues. Germline-derived CDR1 and CDR2 are MGHRA and YSYEKL. The V end lost 0 bases, the J end lost 2 bases, and 5 bases lay between the germline ends. The CDR3 DNA reads TGCGCCAGCAGCCAAGACTCTGCTGGGGCCAACGTCCTGACTTTC. It translates to CASSQDSAGANVLTF.

The chain couples TRBV19 to TRBJ1-3; TRBD1 agrees at 7 bases. Germline loops: CDR1 LNHDA, CDR2 SQIVND (reference sequence). The CDR3 is 14 residues long. J was trimmed by 0 bases and V by 11 bases; bases with no gene match: 7. CDR3 sequence: CAVGGTDSGNTIYF. The DNA of the CDR3 is TGTGCCGTCGGCGGGACAGACTCTGGAAACACCATATATTTT.